The sequence of this T cell receptor (beta chain) was determined in a study of blood T cells in healthy people across ages. CDR3 length: 19 residues. CDR1 is SQVTM, CDR2 ANQGSEA, per germline. V was shortened by 7 bases and J by 0 bases, with 29 bases between the two germline ends. This clonotype occurred many times. Next came a second PCR, run for roughly 6 to 11 cycles, which used a sample-barcoded 5' primer along with a J-beta primer mix. Through a template-switch adaptor with 12 random nucleotides, each cDNA molecule received a tag. Each CDR3 protein gets one entry after TCRdb re-called the 5' RACE reads with MiXCR. The top ten clones hold about 4% of a sample with 1.5 million or so distinct CDR3 sequences, roughly 43% of them seen once.

Sequencing input: blood. V usage is TRBV29-1 and J usage is TRBJ2-3; D call uncertain. This clonotype originated in a woman aged 18 to 35 in good health. In nucleotides, the CDR3 is TGCAGCGCACCTCCCGGGTCTGGTCCCTCCCAAGGTAGCACAGATACGCAGTATTTT. As protein: CSAPPGSGPSQGSTDTQYF.